The present entry profiles one TCR beta chain with its context. This sample was included in a study of radiotherapy plus CTLA-4 blockade in lung cancer. Study information: Under 20% of patients responded objectively, and around 32% achieved disease control.

Patients had chemo-refractory metastatic non-small-cell lung cancer and received focal radiation plus CTLA-4 blockade that used ipilimumab. TCRdb's copy holds only in-frame clones and misses some; the assay was immunoSEQ multiplex PCR. The repertoire includes about 120,000 clones, approximately 80% of them detected once, and 4% to 6% sits in the top ten. Germline lookup yields CDR1 SGDLS and CDR2 YYNGEE. V trimming: 2 bases; J trimming: 0 bases; junction bases outside the gene matches: 2. The CDR3 has 15 amino acids. The chain recombines TRBV9 with TRBJ2-1; TRBD2 matches at 7 bases. This sample comprised peripheral blood, obtained from a patient treated with radiotherapy plus ipilimumab. The receptor's source is a human donor with non-small cell lung cancer who had a partial response to radiotherapy plus ipilimumab. DNA of the CDR3: TGTGCCAGCAGCGTCGGGACTATCTCCTACAATGAGCAGTTCTTC. Its translation: CASSVGTISYNEQFF.